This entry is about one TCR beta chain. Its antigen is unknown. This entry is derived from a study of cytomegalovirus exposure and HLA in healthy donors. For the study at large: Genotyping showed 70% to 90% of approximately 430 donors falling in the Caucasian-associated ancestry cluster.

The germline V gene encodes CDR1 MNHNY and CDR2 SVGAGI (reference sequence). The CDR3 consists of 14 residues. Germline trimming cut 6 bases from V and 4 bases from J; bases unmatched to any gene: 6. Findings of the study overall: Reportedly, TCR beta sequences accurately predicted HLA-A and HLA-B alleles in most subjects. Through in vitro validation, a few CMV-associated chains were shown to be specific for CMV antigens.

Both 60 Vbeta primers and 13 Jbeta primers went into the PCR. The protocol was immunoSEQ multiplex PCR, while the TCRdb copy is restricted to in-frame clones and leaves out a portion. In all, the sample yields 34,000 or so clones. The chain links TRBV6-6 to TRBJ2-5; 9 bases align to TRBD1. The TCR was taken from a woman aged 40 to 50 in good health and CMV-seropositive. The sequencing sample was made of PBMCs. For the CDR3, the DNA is TGTGCCAGCAGCCGAACAGGGGGCCGAGAGACCCAGTACTTC. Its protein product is CASSRTGGRETQYF.